The clone carrying this TCR beta chain was detected only once. This sample is drawn from a study of blood T cells in healthy people across ages. With a J-beta primer mix and a sample-barcoded 5' primer, a second PCR ran about 7 to 12 cycles. MiXCR was run by TCRdb on the 5' RACE reads, yielding one entry per CDR3 protein. This table has about 1.8 million distinct CDR3 sequences, just under 50% appearing once. The clonotype comes from a woman in her forties in good health. Sequences were obtained from blood.

DNA of the CDR3: TGTGCCAGCAGCATCGGGACAGGTGGGGAGACCCAGTACTTC. It translates to CASSIGTGGETQYF. This rearrangement joins TRBV9 to TRBJ2-7; 8 positions match TRBD1. With the DNA end fitting TRBJ2-5 better, the J assignment may be wrong. Germline loops: CDR1 SGDLS, CDR2 YYNGEE. The CDR3 has 14 residues.